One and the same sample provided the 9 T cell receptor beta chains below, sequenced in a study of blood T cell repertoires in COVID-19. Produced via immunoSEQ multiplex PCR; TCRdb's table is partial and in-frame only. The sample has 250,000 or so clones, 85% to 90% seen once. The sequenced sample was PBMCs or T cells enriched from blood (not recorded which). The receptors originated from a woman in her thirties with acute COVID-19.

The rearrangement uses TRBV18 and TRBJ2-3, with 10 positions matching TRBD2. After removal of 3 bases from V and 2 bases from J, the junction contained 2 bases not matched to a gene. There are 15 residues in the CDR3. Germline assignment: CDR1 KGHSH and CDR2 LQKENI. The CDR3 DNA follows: TGTGCCAGCTCACCTACTAGCGGGAACACAGATACGCAGTATTTT. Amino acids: CASSPTSGNTDTQYF. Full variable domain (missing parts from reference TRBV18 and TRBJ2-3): NAGVMQNPRHLVRRRGQEARLRCSPMKGHSHVYWYRQLPEEGLKFMVYLQKENIIDESGMPKERFSAEFPKEGPSILRIQQVVRGDSAAYFCASSPTSGNTDTQYFGPGTRLTVL.

CDR3 coding DNA: TGTGCCTGGAGCCTCGGACACTCTAGACTAGCGGGAGATTTCGATGAGCAGTTCTTC. Translated: CAWSLGHSRLAGDFDEQFF. The rearrangement joins TRBV30 to TRBJ2-1, with 12 bases lining up with TRBD2. V lost 3 bases, J lost 8 bases, and 20 bases stayed unmatched. The CDR3 runs to 19 residues. Germline V gene data show CDR1 as GTSNPN and CDR2 as SVGIG (reference sequence). Supplemented by reference TRBV30 and TRBJ2-1, the full variable domain reads SQTIHQWPATLVQPVGSPLSLECTVEGTSNPNLYWYRQAAGRGLQLLFYSVGIGQISSEVPQNLSASRPQDRQFILSSKKLLLSDSGFYLCAWSLGHSRLAGDFDEQFFGPGTRLTVL.

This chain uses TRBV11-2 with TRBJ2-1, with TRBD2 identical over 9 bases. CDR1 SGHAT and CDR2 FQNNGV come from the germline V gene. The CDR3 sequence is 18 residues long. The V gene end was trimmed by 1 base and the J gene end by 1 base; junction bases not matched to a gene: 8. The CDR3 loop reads CASSLVFAGGGSYNEQFF. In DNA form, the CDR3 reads TGTGCCAGCAGCTTAGTTTTCGCGGGAGGGGGATCCTACAATGAGCAGTTCTTC.

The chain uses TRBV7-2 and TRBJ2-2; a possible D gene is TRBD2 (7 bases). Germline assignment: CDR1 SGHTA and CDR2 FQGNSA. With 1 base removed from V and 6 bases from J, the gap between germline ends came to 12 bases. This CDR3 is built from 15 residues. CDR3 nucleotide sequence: TGTGCCAGCAGCTTAGGTGGGGGGGCGTCCGGGGAGCTGTTTTTT. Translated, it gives CASSLGGGASGELFF.

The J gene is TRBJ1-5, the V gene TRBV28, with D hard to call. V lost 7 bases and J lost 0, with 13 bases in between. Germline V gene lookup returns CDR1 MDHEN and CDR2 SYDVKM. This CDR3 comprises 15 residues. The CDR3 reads CASIGREVSNQPQHF. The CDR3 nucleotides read TGTGCCAGCATCGGTAGAGAGGTTAGCAATCAGCCCCAGCATTTT.

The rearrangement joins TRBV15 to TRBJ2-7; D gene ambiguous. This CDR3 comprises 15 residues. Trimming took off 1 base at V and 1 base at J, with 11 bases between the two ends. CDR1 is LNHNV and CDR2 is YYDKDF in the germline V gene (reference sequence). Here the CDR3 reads CATSRAADLSYEQYF. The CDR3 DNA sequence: TGTGCCACCAGCAGAGCGGCAGACTTATCCTACGAGCAGTACTTC.

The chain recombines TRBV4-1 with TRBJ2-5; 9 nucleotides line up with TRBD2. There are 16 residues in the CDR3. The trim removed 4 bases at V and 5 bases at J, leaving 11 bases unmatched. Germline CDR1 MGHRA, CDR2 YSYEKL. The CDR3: CASSPPGGRAGETQYF. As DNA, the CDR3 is TGCGCCAGCAGCCCCCCGGGCGGGAGGGCCGGGGAGACCCAGTACTTC.

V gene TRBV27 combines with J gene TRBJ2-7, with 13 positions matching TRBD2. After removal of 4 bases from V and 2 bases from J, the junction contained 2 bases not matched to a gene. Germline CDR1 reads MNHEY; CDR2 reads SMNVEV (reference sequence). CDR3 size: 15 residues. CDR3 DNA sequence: TGTGCCAGCAGTTCTACTAGCGGGAGGGCCTACGAGCAGTACTTC. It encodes CASSSTSGRAYEQYF.

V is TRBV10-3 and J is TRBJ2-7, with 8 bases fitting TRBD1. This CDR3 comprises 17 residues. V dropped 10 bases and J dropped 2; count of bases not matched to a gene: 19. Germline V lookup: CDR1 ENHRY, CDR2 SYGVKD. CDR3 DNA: TGTGCCACGGACAGGGACCACTTTTGGGGGCCCGCCTACGAGCAGTACTTC. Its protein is CATDRDHFWGPAYEQYF.